The rows below give T cell receptor beta chains drawn from one sample of a study of T cell responses to AZD1222 COVID-19 vaccine. Measured with immunoSEQ multiplex PCR; TCRdb has only the in-frame clones, and not every one. The repertoire holds about 96,000 clones, 75% to 90% seen once, with about a quarter in the top ten. The specimen was peripheral blood, collected on day 0 of AZD1222 vaccination. Receptors were obtained from an adult in good health. Each CDR3 is given with its conserved first and last residue. The D gene is left open where the match is weak. Expanded clones get a size class; other rows say once, few or many, or leave the size out.

V gene	J gene	D gene	clone size	CDR3 DNA	CDR3 protein
TRBV12-5	TRBJ1-1	NA	NA	TGTGCTAGTGGTTTGGACGTTGGGGCAGAAGCTTTCTTT	CASGLDVGAEAFF
TRBV27	TRBJ2-7	NA	NA	TGTGCCAGCAGAAGAGGGACGGACGCTGGGTCCTACGAGCAGTACTTC	CASRRGTDAGSYEQYF
TRBV5-1	TRBJ2-7	TRBD2	NA	TGCGCCAGCAGCTTAACCGGGACTAGCCAAGGGCAGTACTTC	CASSLTGTSQGQYF
TRBV27	TRBJ2-1	TRBD2	NA	TGTGCCAGCAGTTTCACTAGCGGAGGGGATGAGCAGTTCTTC	CASSFTSGGDEQFF
TRBV5-1	TRBJ2-7	TRBD1	NA	TGCGCCAGCAGCTTGCGGCAGGGGGACGAGCAGTACTTC	CASSLRQGDEQYF
TRBV4-2	TRBJ2-5	NA	NA	TGTGCCAGCAGTACGGGACCCTGGGAGACCCAGTACTTC	CASSTGPWETQYF
TRBV5-1	TRBJ2-3	TRBD2	NA	TGCGCCAGCAGCCTTGGCGGGAGGCCATCTGATACGCAGTATTTT	CASSLGGRPSDTQYF
TRBV7-9	TRBJ2-5	NA	NA	TGTGCCAGCAGCTCTCGGGGCCCCGGCGGGGAGACCCAGTACTTC	CASSSRGPGGETQYF
TRBV6-4	TRBJ2-1	TRBD2	NA	TGTGCCAGCAGTGATGTTTGGACTAGCTCCAATGAGCAGTTCTTC	CASSDVWTSSNEQFF
TRBV2	TRBJ2-2	NA	once	TGTGCCAGCAGGGAACAGACTACGAACACCGGGGAGCTGTTTTTT	CASREQTTNTGELFF
TRBV28	TRBJ1-4	NA	few	TGTGCCAGCAGTTACGACGGCGAAAAACTGTTTTTT	CASSYDGEKLFF
TRBV9	TRBJ1-3	NA	NA	TGTGCCAGCAGCGTAGACCCGGAGATAGACACCATATATTTT	CASSVDPEIDTIYF
TRBV19	TRBJ1-2	NA	NA	TGTGCCAGTAGTATCGATGCTAACTATGGCTACACCTTC	CASSIDANYGYTF
TRBV19	TRBJ1-5	NA	NA	TGTGCCAGTAAAAAGTTCGGAGAGGGTCAGCCCCAGCATTTT	CASKKFGEGQPQHF
TRBV25-1	TRBJ2-7	TRBD1	NA	TGTGCCAGCAGTGAAGGGACAGGGAGGACCTACGAGCAGTACTTC	CASSEGTGRTYEQYF
TRBV30	TRBJ1-1	TRBD1	NA	TGTGCCTGGAGTCGACGGGACAGGGGGTGGAACACTGAAGCTTTCTTT	CAWSRRDRGWNTEAFF
TRBV2	TRBJ2-1	NA	NA	TGTGCCAGCTCCAATAGGGGGACTTTCCCTTACAATGAGCAGTTCTTC	CASSNRGTFPYNEQFF
TRBV7-6	TRBJ2-7	TRBD2	NA	TGTGCCAGCAGCTTAGCTAGCGGGAGTACCTACGAGCAGTACTTC	CASSLASGSTYEQYF
TRBV6-5	TRBJ2-7	NA	NA	TGTGCCAGCAGTTACTCTCAGACAACGACCTACGAGCAGTACTTC	CASSYSQTTTYEQYF
TRBV6-5	TRBJ1-4	TRBD1	NA	TGTGCCAGCAGACAATACAGGGGGGCTAATGAAAAACTGTTTTTT	CASRQYRGANEKLFF
TRBV18	TRBJ2-3	NA	NA	TGTGCCAGCTCACCACGGCACCAGTTGGATACGCAGTATTTT	CASSPRHQLDTQYF
TRBV7-2	TRBJ2-5	TRBD2	NA	TGTGCCAGCGGACACCCGTGGGCGGGAGGGGAGACCCAGTACTTC	CASGHPWAGGETQYF
TRBV18	TRBJ1-1	TRBD1	NA	TGTGCCAGCTCAGCTTCCGGGACAGTGAACACTGAAGCTTTCTTT	CASSASGTVNTEAFF
TRBV11-3	TRBJ2-1	TRBD2	NA	TGTGCCAGCAGCTTAGTACGTGCTAGCGGGAATCGGAATGAGCAGTTCTTC	CASSLVRASGNRNEQFF
TRBV28	TRBJ2-7	NA	NA	TGTGCCAGCACCAAATCTCCAACCTACGAGCAGTACTTC	CASTKSPTYEQYF
TRBV7-8	TRBJ2-1	NA	NA	TGTGCCAGCAGCATCGAGACCGTGAGCCCCTACAATGAGCAGTTCTTC	CASSIETVSPYNEQFF
TRBV9	TRBJ2-7	TRBD2	NA	TGTGCCAGCAGCGTGGGACTAGCAAGCGAGCAGTACTTC	CASSVGLASEQYF
TRBV14	TRBJ2-4	NA	once	TGTGCCAGCAGCCAAGGAAACATTCAGTACTTC	CASSQGNIQYF
TRBV3-1/TRBV3-2	TRBJ2-2	TRBD2	NA	TGTGCCAGCGGGGGACTAGCGGGGCTCGCGAACACCGGGGAGCTGTTTTTT	CASGGLAGLANTGELFF
TRBV30	TRBJ1-2	NA	NA	TGTGCCTGGAGTAAACCGGGTACAAACTATGGCTACACCTTC	CAWSKPGTNYGYTF
TRBV7-2	TRBJ2-1	NA	NA	TGTGCCAGCAGCCCAGGGCCTTACAATGAGCAGTTCTTC	CASSPGPYNEQFF
TRBV9	TRBJ2-2	TRBD1	NA	TGTGCCAGCAGCGCCCGACTCTCCGGGACCCCCAGGGGGATGAACACCGGGGAGCTGTTTTTT	CASSARLSGTPRGMNTGELFF
TRBV7-8	TRBJ2-2	TRBD1	NA	TGTGCCAGCAGCTTAACTACAGGGGGTGGCGGGGAGCTGTTTTTT	CASSLTTGGGGELFF
TRBV7-8	TRBJ1-2	NA	NA	TGTGCCAGCAGCTTTCAGGGGTTTACCTATGGCTACACCTTC	CASSFQGFTYGYTF
TRBV28	TRBJ2-7	NA	NA	TGTGCCAGCAGCCTAGGGGGGACATTTTCCTACGAGCAGTACTTC	CASSLGGTFSYEQYF
TRBV7-2	TRBJ2-2	NA	NA	TGTGCCAGCAACCCGACGAGGGCGGAGCAGGAGCTGTTTTTT	CASNPTRAEQELFF
TRBV5-1	TRBJ2-7	TRBD2	NA	TGCGCCAGCACCCCGACTAGCGGGAGTGTCGAGCAGTACTTC	CASTPTSGSVEQYF
TRBV24-1	TRBJ1-2	TRBD1	NA	TGTGCCACCAGTGGCAGGGGGAACTATGGCTACACCTTC	CATSGRGNYGYTF
TRBV14	TRBJ2-3	NA	NA	TGTGCCAGCAGCCAAAATCCTCTAGATACGCAGTATTTT	CASSQNPLDTQYF
TRBV5-6	TRBJ2-7	TRBD2	NA	TGTGCCAGCAGCTTCCTAGCGGGAGGCGGGGAGCAGTACTTC	CASSFLAGGGEQYF
TRBV27	TRBJ2-2	TRBD2	NA	TGTGCCAGCAGTATTGGGACTAGCCGGGACACCGGGGAGCTGTTTTTT	CASSIGTSRDTGELFF
TRBV5-6	TRBJ2-7	NA	NA	TGTGCCAGCAGCCGGGACCGGAGCTCCTACGAGCAGTACTTC	CASSRDRSSYEQYF